One and the same sample provided the 7 T cell receptor beta chains below, sequenced in a study of T cell responses to AZD1222 COVID-19 vaccine (dated by TCRdb to 2020 to 2022). The library relied on the immunoSEQ multiplex PCR assay. Not all clones reach the TCRdb copy of this immuneACCESS table, which keeps in-frame sequences only. Checked studies attribute under half of the gap to unresolved V genes and leave the rest unexplained. Counted in this sample were 130,000 to 150,000 clones; roughly 89% of them appeared once. The ten largest account for roughly 5.6% of the sample. Per the publication, the time point label means: baseline before first vaccination. Source: peripheral blood, taken on day 0 of AZD1222 vaccination. The receptors come from an adult in good health.

The V and J genes are TRBV6-6 and TRBJ2-7; 7 bases align to TRBD2. The CDR3 loop spans 14 amino acids. V gave up 2 bases and J gave up 6 bases; unmatched junction bases: 7. The germline CDR1 and CDR2 sequences are MNHNY and SVGAGI (reference sequence). Here the CDR3 reads CASSYSDGGGEQYF. DNA of the CDR3: TGTGCCAGCAGTTACAGCGATGGGGGGGGCGAGCAGTACTTC.

J is TRBJ2-7 and V is TRBV12-3 or TRBV12-4; unclear D gene. This CDR3 spans 13 amino acids. V was pared by 6 bases and J by 2 bases, with 11 bases between. The CDR3 DNA follows: TGTGCCAGCAGCCAGACTGTACCCTACGAGCAGTACTTC. Translating gives CASSQTVPYEQYF.

The V call is TRBV14, the J call TRBJ1-2; the D gene is possibly TRBD1 (6 bases). V gave up 2 bases and J gave up 7 bases, with 14 bases separating them. Germline V gives CDR1 SGHDN, CDR2 FVKESK. This CDR3 comprises 14 residues. This CDR3 reads CASSQLQGSAGYTF. The CDR3 coding sequence is TGTGCCAGCAGCCAATTACAGGGTTCGGCTGGCTACACCTTC. Full variable domain (rest looked up from reference TRBV14 and TRBJ1-2): EAGVTQFPSHSVIEKGQTVTLRCDPISGHDNLYWYRRVMGKEIKFLLHFVKESKQDESGMPNNRFLAERTGGTYSTLKVQPAELEDSGVYFCASSQLQGSAGYTFGSGTRLTVV.

The chain uses TRBV6-5 and TRBJ2-7; no definite D call. The CDR3 consists of 13 residues. CDR1 and CDR2 from the germline V gene are MNHEY and SVGAGI. The germline V and J ends were trimmed by 8 bases and 4 bases, with 15 bases remaining between them. The CDR3 here is CASADRPQYEQYF. DNA of the CDR3: TGTGCCAGCGCCGACCGCCCCCAATACGAGCAGTACTTC.

V is TRBV28 and J is TRBJ2-7; 8 nucleotides line up with TRBD2. In germline, CDR1 is MDHEN, CDR2 SYDVKM. Losses at the gene ends were 6 bases for V and 0 bases for J; bases not matched to a gene: 7. CDR3 length: 15 residues. The CDR3 nucleotides read TGTGCCAGCAGGCCAACGGGGGGGGCCTCCTACGAGCAGTACTTC. Its translation is CASRPTGGASYEQYF.

This clone was picked up one time. This rearrangement joins TRBV27 to TRBJ2-3; 8 bases are a match to TRBD2. This CDR3 contains 13 residues. Germline V CDR1 and CDR2: MNHEY, SMNVEV (reference sequence). J was trimmed by 4 bases and V by 6 bases; bases with no gene match: 3. CDR3 in DNA: TGTGCCAGCAGAGCGGGGGATTCAGATACGCAGTATTTT. Translating gives CASRAGDSDTQYF.

The rearrangement links TRBV7-9 to TRBJ2-1, with 7 bases lining up with TRBD1. After removal of 3 bases from V and 11 bases from J, the junction contained 4 bases not matched to a gene. The germline V gene has CDR1 SEHNR and CDR2 FQNEAQ (reference sequence). CDR3 size: 12 residues. The CDR3, as DNA: TGTGCCAGCAGCTTGGGGACAGTGAAGCAGTTCTTC. Translated: CASSLGTVKQFF. The full variable domain, its missing parts supplied by reference TRBV7-9 and TRBJ2-1, is DTGVSQNPRHKITKRGQNVTFRCDPISEHNRLYWYRQTLGQGPEFLTYFQNEAQLEKSRLLSDRFSAERPKGSFSTLEIQRTEQGDSAMYLCASSLGTVKQFFGPGTRLTVL.